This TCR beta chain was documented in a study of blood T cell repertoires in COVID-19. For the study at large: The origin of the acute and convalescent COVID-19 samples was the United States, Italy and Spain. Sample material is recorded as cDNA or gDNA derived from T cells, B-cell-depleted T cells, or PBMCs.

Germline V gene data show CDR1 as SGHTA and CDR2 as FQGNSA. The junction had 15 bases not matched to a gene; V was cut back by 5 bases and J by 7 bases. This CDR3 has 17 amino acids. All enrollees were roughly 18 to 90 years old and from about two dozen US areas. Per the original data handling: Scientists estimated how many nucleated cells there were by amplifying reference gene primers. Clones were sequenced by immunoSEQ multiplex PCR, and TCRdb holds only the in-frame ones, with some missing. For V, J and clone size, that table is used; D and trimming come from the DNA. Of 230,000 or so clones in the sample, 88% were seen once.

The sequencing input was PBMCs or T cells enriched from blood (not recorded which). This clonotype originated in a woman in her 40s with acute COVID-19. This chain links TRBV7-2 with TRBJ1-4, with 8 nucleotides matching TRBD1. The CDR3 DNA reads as TGTGCCAGCAGCCAAGGGGTCGCAGGGGGCCGTGGTGAAAAACTGTTTTTT. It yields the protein CASSQGVAGGRGEKLFF.